Listed below are T cell receptor beta chains from one sample, sequenced in a study of Ad26.COV2.S vaccination and SARS-CoV-2 variants. Libraries were prepared by immunoSEQ multiplex PCR; TCRdb keeps only in-frame clonotypes and omits some of them. This sample has 350,000 to 500,000 clones, with over 75% found just once. The sample was peripheral blood, taken in a trial of Ad26.COV2.S vaccine versus placebo. These receptors all stem from a person between 18 and 65 years old who received the Ad26.COV2.S COVID-19 vaccine or a placebo. Both conserved end residues are part of each CDR3. Fields, in order: V gene, J gene, clone size, D gene, CDR3 DNA, CDR3 protein. D genes are given only for firm matches. A clone size is listed for some rows: how often the clone was seen (once, few, many), or a class if it is expanded.

TRBV21-1	TRBJ2-2	.	.	TGTGCCAGCAGCAGCGGACTAGCGGGAGCGGCCGGGGAGCTGTTTTTT	CASSSGLAGAAGELFF
TRBV7-2	TRBJ2-2	.	.	TGTGCCAGCAGCTCCCAATTCGGTGGGGAGCTGTTTTTT	CASSSQFGGELFF
TRBV19	TRBJ2-7	.	TRBD1	TGTGCCAGTAGCCCCAGACAGGGCTCCTACGAGCAGTACTTC	CASSPRQGSYEQYF
TRBV6-5	TRBJ1-1	.	.	TGTGCCAGCAGTTACCAGAACACTGAAGCTTTCTTT	CASSYQNTEAFF
TRBV12-3/TRBV12-4	TRBJ2-2	.	.	TGTGCTAGCGAGAACACCGGGGAGCTGTTTTTT	CASENTGELFF
TRBV28	TRBJ1-3	.	TRBD1	TGTGCCAGCAGTTCCCTCGGACAGGAGGTTGGAAACACCATATATTTT	CASSSLGQEVGNTIYF
TRBV11-2	TRBJ1-1	.	.	TGTGCCAGCAGTCAGGGACTGCTGAACACTGAAGCTTTCTTT	CASSQGLLNTEAFF
TRBV4-3	TRBJ2-7	.	.	TGCGCCAGCAGCCAAGAACGGGGTCCGACGGAGGACTCCTACGAGCAGTACTTC	CASSQERGPTEDSYEQYF
TRBV11-3	TRBJ2-2	.	.	TGTGCCAGCAGCTTATTTAGCGAACCCCCCGGGGAGCTGTTTTTT	CASSLFSEPPGELFF
TRBV7-2	TRBJ1-2	.	.	TGTGCCAGCAGCTACGTACAGGGATATGGCTACACCTTC	CASSYVQGYGYTF
TRBV4-1	TRBJ2-3	.	TRBD2	TGCGCCAGCAGCCAAGGGGTAGCGGGAGCAGATACGCAGTATTTT	CASSQGVAGADTQYF
TRBV6-5	TRBJ2-7	few	TRBD1	TGTGCCAGCCGGGACAGGGGGCCGTACGAGCAGTACTTC	CASRDRGPYEQYF
TRBV6-4	TRBJ1-6	.	.	TGTGCCAGACGGAGGGTAGGAGATAATTCACCCCTCCACTTT	CARRRVGDNSPLHF
TRBV3-1/TRBV3-2	TRBJ2-3	.	.	TGTGCCAGCAGCCAAGGCACAGATACGCAGTATTTT	CASSQGTDTQYF
TRBV15	TRBJ2-7	.	.	TGTGCCACCAGCAGAGATCAATCGGGGACCTACGAGCAGTACTTC	CATSRDQSGTYEQYF
TRBV10-3	TRBJ2-1	.	.	TGTGCCATCAGTGAGGGAGACCAGGGGGGTAATGAGCAGTTCTTC	CAISEGDQGGNEQFF
TRBV5-6	TRBJ1-1	once	.	TGTGCCAGCAGCTGGACAGCTAACACTGAAGCTTTCTTT	CASSWTANTEAFF
TRBV18	TRBJ1-4	.	TRBD1	TGTGCCAGCTCACGGGGTCAGGGGGCGCAGGAAAAACTGTTTTTT	CASSRGQGAQEKLFF
TRBV7-8	TRBJ2-1	.	TRBD2	TGTGCCAGCAGCTCTCTTCTAGCGGGAGGCTACAATGAGCAGTTCTTC	CASSSLLAGGYNEQFF
TRBV19	TRBJ1-4	.	TRBD1	TGTGCCAGTAGGCTGGGACAGGGAGATGAAAAACTGTTTTTT	CASRLGQGDEKLFF
TRBV15	TRBJ2-3	.	.	TGTGCCACCAGCAGGGGCCCTGGCGCAGATACGCAGTATTTT	CATSRGPGADTQYF
TRBV9	TRBJ2-5	.	.	TGTGCCAGCAGCGTAGAACCCTTCAGGGAGACCCAGTACTTC	CASSVEPFRETQYF
TRBV30	TRBJ2-7	.	.	TGTGCCTGGACCCGGGATATATTGTACGAGCAGTACTTC	CAWTRDILYEQYF
TRBV5-1	TRBJ2-3	.	TRBD2	TGCGCCAGCAGCTCGGCGGGACTAGCGAACACAGATACGCAGTATTTT	CASSSAGLANTDTQYF
TRBV29-1	TRBJ2-1	.	.	TGCAGCGTTGACGAGGGCTCAGGTGTCAACAATGAGCAGTTCTTC	CSVDEGSGVNNEQFF
TRBV20-1	TRBJ2-7	.	.	TGCAGTGCTAGTGACAGTTACGAGCAGTACTTC	CSASDSYEQYF